The clone carrying this T cell receptor beta chain was picked up a small number of times. Antigen unknown. TCR beta CDR3 regions were amplified from RNA. The TCR CDR3 was amplified in a first-round RT-PCR using the HTBI primer set. TCRdb re-called the multiplex PCR reads with MiXCR, one entry per CDR3 protein. This table has over 350,000 distinct CDR3 sequences, approximately 15% appearing once. The sample belongs to a study of T cells in Graves' hyperthyroidism and ophthalmopathy. The V end was cut by 6 bases, the J end by 5 bases, with 17 bases between. The length of the CDR3 is 14 residues. Per the germline V gene, CDR1 is MNHNS and CDR2 is SASEGT. Broader study findings: Model output signaled ophthalmopathy a median around 6.9 months ahead of onset.

The receptor was isolated from a man younger than 35 with Graves' ophthalmopathy. V usage is TRBV6-1 and J usage is TRBJ2-7, with no clear D. The sequencing sample was made of blood. The CDR3: CASSPGFGLHEQYF. Here the CDR3 DNA reads TGTGCCAGCAGCCCTGGGTTCGGTCTCCACGAGCAGTACTTC.